These 16 T cell receptor beta chains were sequenced from one sample in a study of cytomegalovirus exposure and HLA in healthy donors (dated by TCRdb to the late 2010s). Library method: the immunoSEQ multiplex PCR assay. For the multiplex PCR, a mixture combining 60 forward primers for TCR Vbeta segments and 13 reverse primers for TCR Jbeta segments was used. Sourced from immuneACCESS, this table was stored by TCRdb with only in-frame sequences that have V and J called. A share of the clones is absent; for the studies checked, an unresolved V gene accounts for under half, and the remainder has no known explanation. The sample data list about 98,000 clones, and about 70% of these were observed just once. Less than 1.5% of the sample rests with the top ten. The sample was PBMCs. The receptors were gathered from a female donor in good health and CMV-seronegative.

This chain links TRBV5-4 with TRBJ2-1, with 8 bases aligning to TRBD1. The CDR3 contains 16 residues. The germline CDR1 and CDR2 sequences are SGHNT and YYREEE (reference sequence). Trimming cost V 5 bases and J 0 bases; bases outside gene matches: 7. The CDR3 nucleotides are TGTGCCAGCAGATCGGGACAGGACCCCTCCTACAATGAGCAGTTCTTC. Its translation: CASRSGQDPSYNEQFF.

The CDR3 loop reads CASSLGDGGNTEAFF. CDR3 bases: TGCGCCAGCAGCTTGGGAGACGGGGGGAACACTGAAGCTTTCTTT. The J gene is TRBJ1-1, the V gene TRBV5-1, with D perhaps TRBD1 (5 bases). The germline V gene encodes CDR1 SGHRS and CDR2 YFSETQ. The CDR3 is 15 amino acids. V lost 0 bases and J lost 1, with 10 bases in between.

The chain recombines TRBV5-6 with TRBJ2-3; 7 positions match TRBD2. The CDR3 consists of 15 residues. J lost 6 bases, V lost 2 bases, and 9 bases had no gene match. Germline CDR1 reads SGHDT; CDR2 reads YYEEEE. The CDR3 sequence is CASSLRLGLPDTQYF. CDR3 nucleotides: TGTGCCAGCAGCTTACGGTTGGGACTACCGGATACGCAGTATTTT.

This chain connects TRBV27 to TRBJ1-1, with 7 bases identical to TRBD1. Germline V CDR1 and CDR2: MNHEY, SMNVEV (reference sequence). The CDR3 has 11 residues. The ends lost 7 bases at V and 9 bases at J; junction bases unmatched: 5. The CDR3 DNA is TGTGCCAGCATGGACAGGACCCAAGCTTTCTTT. Translated: CASMDRTQAFF.

The table lists this clone with a few counts. The chain uses TRBV4-3 and TRBJ1-6; D is perhaps TRBD1 (6 bases). The V end lost 1 base, the J end lost 5 bases, and 9 bases lay between the germline ends. Germline CDR1 reads LGHNA; CDR2 reads YSLEER. The CDR3 consists of 15 residues. The CDR3: CASSQGTANNSPLHF. Written as DNA, the CDR3 is TGCGCCAGCAGCCAAGGGACAGCCAATAATTCACCCCTCCACTTT.

The V and J genes are TRBV7-3 and TRBJ1-1; no clear D. The V end lost 1 base, the J end lost 2 bases, and 8 bases lay between the germline ends. The CDR3 length is 14 residues. Germline lookup yields CDR1 SGHTA and CDR2 FQGTGA. CDR3 in amino acids: CASSLNAGNTEAFF. CDR3 DNA sequence: TGTGCCAGCAGCTTAAATGCGGGAAACACTGAAGCTTTCTTT.

The chain joins TRBV6-1 to TRBJ2-1, with 10 bases matching TRBD1. The germline gives CDR1 MNHNS, CDR2 SASEGT. This CDR3 has 18 amino acids. Losses at the gene ends were 3 bases for V and 8 bases for J; bases not matched to a gene: 16. Here the CDR3 reads CASSEAHFGGQGYDEQFF. CDR3 bases: TGTGCCAGCAGTGAGGCCCATTTCGGGGGACAGGGGTACGATGAGCAGTTCTTC.

The chain couples TRBV7-9 to TRBJ2-1; TRBD2 might be the D (5 bases). The length of the CDR3 is 17 residues. V lost 4 bases and J lost 2, with 18 bases in between. Germline V CDR1 and CDR2: SEHNR, FQNEAQ (reference sequence). CDR3 amino acids: CASSSSRESGAYNEQFF. CDR3 sequence (DNA): TGTGCCAGCAGCTCATCGAGGGAGTCGGGTGCCTACAATGAGCAGTTCTTC.

This rearrangement joins TRBV2 to TRBJ2-1; 10 nucleotides match TRBD2. The length of the CDR3 is 14 residues. Germline CDR1 reads SNHLY; CDR2 reads FYNNEI. V lost 3 bases and J lost 7; bases outside the gene matches: 3. CDR3 in amino acids: CASSESSGRNEQFF. In nucleotides, the CDR3 is TGTGCCAGCAGTGAGTCTAGCGGGAGAAATGAGCAGTTCTTC.

The chain combines TRBV19 with TRBJ1-1; D unclear. CDR1 and CDR2 (germline): LNHDA, SQIVND (reference sequence). Deletions cut 10 bases from V and 1 base from J, with 16 bases between. This CDR3 is built from 14 residues. The CDR3 region has the DNA TGTGCCACCCATCATACACCCCAGAACACTGAAGCTTTCTTT. Encoded protein: CATHHTPQNTEAFF.

The V call is TRBV2, the J call TRBJ2-7; D might be TRBD1 (6 bases). With 2 bases removed from V and 2 bases from J, the gap between germline ends came to 13 bases. CDR1 and CDR2 (germline): SNHLY, FYNNEI. This CDR3 region has 15 residues. The DNA for the CDR3 is TGTGCCAGCAGTGAATCTTTATACAGGGCCTACGAGCAGTACTTC. It is translated as CASSESLYRAYEQYF.

This chain links TRBV6-1 with TRBJ2-7; D is uncertain. This CDR3 region has 11 residues. Germline loops: CDR1 MNHNS, CDR2 SASEGT. V dropped 7 bases and J dropped 3 bases, with 7 bases sitting between them. The CDR3 here is CASTRDYEQYF. In nucleotides, the CDR3 is TGTGCCAGCACCCGAGACTACGAGCAGTACTTC.

This clone showed up just a few times. This chain uses TRBV28 with TRBJ2-7; perhaps TRBD2 as D (5 bases). Germline loops: CDR1 MDHEN, CDR2 SYDVKM. The CDR3 contains 13 residues. V dropped 4 bases and J dropped 5 bases, with 12 bases sitting between them. The CDR3 nucleotides are TGTGCCAGCAGTTCCGGGGATGGTGACGAGCAGTACTTC. Translating it yields CASSSGDGDEQYF. Full variable domain (outside the CDR3, taken from reference TRBV28 and TRBJ2-7): DVKVTQSSRYLVKRTGEKVFLECVQDMDHENMFWYRQDPGLGLRLIYFSYDVKMKEKGDIPEGYSVSREKKERFSLILESASTNQTSMYLCASSSGDGDEQYFGPGTRLTVT.

V usage is TRBV6-5 and J usage is TRBJ1-2; D unclear. The CDR3 is 13 amino acids. The V gene lost 5 bases and the J gene lost 1 base, with 8 bases spanning the gap. The germline gives CDR1 MNHEY, CDR2 SVGAGI. The CDR3 DNA reads as TGTGCCAGCAGTATCAACAGTAACTATGGCTACACCTTC. It translates to CASSINSNYGYTF.

This clone was picked up a small number of times. V is TRBV30 and J is TRBJ2-3, with TRBD1 identical over 7 bases. Trimming cost V 5 bases and J 2 bases; bases outside gene matches: 7. The CDR3 consists of 14 residues. CDR1 and CDR2 (germline): GTSNPN, SVGIG (reference sequence). This CDR3 is CAWSPGQLTDTQYF. CDR3 DNA sequence: TGTGCCTGGTCCCCGGGACAGCTCACAGATACGCAGTATTTT.

The V call is TRBV30, the J call TRBJ2-7; 9 bases map to TRBD2. J lost 5 bases, V lost 5 bases, and 13 bases had no gene match. Germline lookup yields CDR1 GTSNPN and CDR2 SVGIG (reference sequence). The CDR3 sequence is 15 residues long. The CDR3 loop is CAWGPGISSGNEQYF. The CDR3 DNA follows: TGTGCCTGGGGTCCAGGGATTTCTAGCGGGAACGAGCAGTACTTC.